The 10 T cell receptor beta chains presented below share a single source sample, sequenced in a study of regulatory T cells in long-lasting Graves disease. Time point indicated: persistent/refractory GD, antithyroid drugs over 5 years with positive TRAb. PBMCs were the source of the RNA used for TCR sequencing. Building of the TCR beta libraries involved iRepertoire HTBI primers and Arm-PCR of CDR3 regions. TCRdb ran MiXCR on the multiplex PCR reads and lists one entry per CDR3 protein. The table includes around 450,000 distinct CDR3 sequences, around a fifth detected once. This specimen was peripheral blood mononuclear cells (PBMCs), taken when the disease was refractory, from a patient treated with antithyroid drugs. These receptors came from a female donor with Graves disease.

The V and J genes are TRBV7-2 and TRBJ1-4; a weak D match, TRBD1 (6 bases). Germline V gene sequence: CDR1 SGHTA, CDR2 FQGNSA. The CDR3 covers 14 residues. V lost 6 bases and J lost 10, with 18 bases in between. CDR3 residues: CASRAPGTSSKLFF. CDR3 nucleotides: TGTGCCAGCAGGGCTCCCGGGACATCATCAAAACTGTTTTTT.

This clonotype was seen ten or more times. V and J are TRBV20-1 and TRBJ2-5; 9 bases map to TRBD1. Germline V CDR1 and CDR2: DFQATT, SNEGSKA (reference sequence). The J segment lost 5 bases and the V segment lost 6 bases, leaving 10 bases of the junction unmatched. CDR3 length equals 14 residues. In nucleotides, the CDR3 is TGCAGTGCAGATCGGGACAGGGAGACGGAGACCCAGTACTTC. It specifies CSADRDRETETQYF.

A few counts support this clonotype. V gene TRBV19 combines with J gene TRBJ1-5; 8 positions agree with TRBD1. CDR1 and CDR2 (germline): LNHDA, SQIVND (reference sequence). This CDR3 region has 17 residues. Losses at the gene ends were 3 bases for V and 6 bases for J; bases not matched to a gene: 13. CDR3 sequence reads: CASSMIAGAGGGQPQHF. The CDR3 nucleotides are TGTGCCAGTAGTATGATTGCCGGGGCAGGGGGCGGTCAGCCCCAGCATTTT.

The V call is TRBV29-1, the J call TRBJ2-7, with 7 bases matching TRBD2. The CDR3 runs to 12 residues. Germline loops: CDR1 SQVTM, CDR2 ANQGSEA. V shed 4 bases and J 3 bases; nucleotides not matched to a gene: 3. In nucleotides, the CDR3 is TGCAGCGTTGGGGGCGGGAGCTACGAGCAGTACTTC. Its translation is CSVGGGSYEQYF.

In the case of this clonotype: With a much larger clone just one base away, this may be a read error. V usage is TRBV11-2 and J usage is TRBJ2-2; 8 nucleotides agree with TRBD1. Per germline, CDR1 SGHAT and CDR2 FQNNGV. Germline trimming cut 5 bases from V and 8 bases from J; bases unmatched to any gene: 4. CDR3 length: 13 amino acids. CDR3: CASSPRGRGELFF. The CDR3 DNA reads TGTGCCAGCAGCCCCAGGGGGCGGGGGGAGCTGTTTTTT.

The J gene is TRBJ2-7, the V gene TRBV29-1; the match to TRBD1 covers 7 bases. Germline V gene data show CDR1 as SQVTM and CDR2 as ANQGSEA. The length of the CDR3 is 12 residues. CDR3 DNA: TGCAGTGCAGTACCAGGGGGCTACGAGCAGTACTTC. Translated: CSAVPGGYEQYF.

This clonotype came up many times. This rearrangement joins TRBV3-1 to TRBJ1-2; D unresolved. Trimming pared 0 bases from V and 3 bases from J, leaving 8 bases between. CDR1 and CDR2 from the germline V gene are LGHDT and YNNKEL (reference sequence). The CDR3 is 14 residues long. CDR3: CASSQDRDHYGYTF. CDR3 in DNA: TGTGCCAGCAGCCAAGATAGGGATCACTATGGCTACACCTTC.

About this clonotype itself: A read error may account for a junction end that differs from germline. This chain joins TRBV7-9 and TRBJ2-7; TRBD2 is a possible D gene (6 bases). The germline gives CDR1 SEHNR, CDR2 FQNEAQ (reference sequence). CDR3 length: 14 amino acids. CDR3 region: CASSLRQEGDEQYF. The CDR3 bases are TGTGCCAGCAGCTTGAGGCAGGAGGGCGACGAACAGTACTTC. Together with reference TRBV7-9 and TRBJ2-7, the CDR3 gives the full variable domain: DTGVSQNPRHKITKRGQNVTFRCDPISEHNRLYWYRQTLGQGPEFLTYFQNEAQLEKSRLLSDRFSAERPKGSFSTLEIQRTEQGDSAMYLCASSLRQEGDEQYFGPGTRLTVT.

V and J are TRBV7-6 and TRBJ2-5; D is ambiguous. The V gene lost 5 bases and the J gene lost 0 bases, with 7 bases spanning the gap. From germline, CDR1 is SGHVS and CDR2 FNYEAQ. The CDR3 contains 13 residues. CDR3 sequence: CASSHRYQETQYF. The CDR3 nucleotides read TGTGCCAGCAGCCACCGCTACCAAGAGACCCAGTACTTC.

This clonotype was detected only a few times. This rearrangement joins TRBV6-1 to TRBJ1-6; D ambiguous. The germline V gene encodes CDR1 MNHNS and CDR2 SASEGT. Trimming left V 6 bases short and J 5 bases short, with 17 bases between. The CDR3 contains 16 residues. The CDR3 loop reads CASSPPSIPNNSPLHF. CDR3 bases: TGTGCCAGCAGCCCTCCATCGATACCCAATAATTCACCCCTCCACTTT.